A selection of T cell receptor beta chains follows, all from one sample in a study of blood T cell repertoires in COVID-19. Some clones are missing from TCRdb's copy, which holds only in-frame ones; the method was immunoSEQ multiplex PCR. The sample carries about 160,000 clones, 86% recorded once. Material for sequencing was peripheral blood. The receptors here all came from a man between 45 and 60 years old with active or convalescent COVID-19. Both conserved end residues are part of each CDR3. Fields, in order: J gene, clone size, D gene, V gene, CDR3 DNA, CDR3 protein. D genes are given only for firm matches. Size is omitted from some rows. Given values are once, few, many or a class for expanded clones.

J: TRBJ1-2
size: -
D: -
V: TRBV21-1
DNA: TGTGCCAGGCGAAGAGACAGCCGTTTCTATGGCTACACCTTC
CDR3: CARRRDSRFYGYTF

J: TRBJ2-5
size: -
D: -
V: TRBV27
DNA: TGTGCCAGCAGCCTCTGGGGGACACCCCTCCGCCAAGAGACCCAGTACTTC
CDR3: CASSLWGTPLRQETQYF

J: TRBJ2-7
size: -
D: -
V: TRBV7-9
DNA: TGTGCCAGCGCGGAGACTTACGAGCAGTACTTC
CDR3: CASAETYEQYF

J: TRBJ2-3
size: -
D: TRBD2
V: TRBV2
DNA: TGTGCCAGCAGCGGACTAGCGGGGGGAGATACGCAGTATTTT
CDR3: CASSGLAGGDTQYF

J: TRBJ2-5
size: -
D: TRBD1
V: TRBV6-5
DNA: TGTGCCAGCTTTAGGGGGCGCGGGGAGACCCAGTACTTC
CDR3: CASFRGRGETQYF

J: TRBJ2-1
size: few
D: TRBD2
V: TRBV5-1
DNA: TGCGCCAGCAGCTTGAATCCGGGACTAGAGGGGTCCAATGAGCAGTTCTTC
CDR3: CASSLNPGLEGSNEQFF

J: TRBJ2-3
size: once
D: -
V: TRBV6-6
DNA: TGTGCCAGCAGCACGGGGGGCGGCCCCACAGATACGCAGTATTTT
CDR3: CASSTGGGPTDTQYF

J: TRBJ2-3
size: once
D: TRBD1
V: TRBV5-6
DNA: TGTGCCAGCAGCTTGGGACAGGGGGGGACAGATACGCAGTATTTT
CDR3: CASSLGQGGTDTQYF

J: TRBJ2-7
size: -
D: TRBD2
V: TRBV10-3
DNA: TGTGCCATCAGTGAGTCGCCGACTAGCGGGATCCACTCCTACGAGCAGTACTTC
CDR3: CAISESPTSGIHSYEQYF

J: TRBJ2-3
size: -
D: -
V: TRBV19
DNA: TGTGCCAGTAGTGGCACTACCACAGATACGCAGTATTTT
CDR3: CASSGTTTDTQYF

J: TRBJ2-1
size: -
D: -
V: TRBV10-3
DNA: TGTGCCATCAGGGGCGGAGGGGACAATGAGCAGTTCTTC
CDR3: CAIRGGGDNEQFF

J: TRBJ1-5
size: -
D: -
V: TRBV28
DNA: TGTGCCAGCAGTTTTCCCGGGGGGGGCAATCAGCCCCAGCATTTT
CDR3: CASSFPGGGNQPQHF

J: TRBJ2-1
size: -
D: TRBD2
V: TRBV7-3
DNA: TGTGCCAGCAGTCATCCTCAGGAGCGGGGCAATGAGCAGTTCTTC
CDR3: CASSHPQERGNEQFF

J: TRBJ2-1
size: -
D: TRBD2
V: TRBV19
DNA: TGTGCCAGTAGTATACGTATACTAGCGGGAGTCAATAATGAGCAGTTCTTC
CDR3: CASSIRILAGVNNEQFF

J: TRBJ2-3
size: once
D: -
V: TRBV4-3
DNA: TGCGCCAGCAGCCAAGAATGGGGGTTGGGGGCTACGCAGTATTTT
CDR3: CASSQEWGLGATQYF

J: TRBJ2-3
size: -
D: -
V: TRBV5-8
DNA: TGTGCCAGCAGCTTGTTTGGACGGAGGGGCACAGATACGCAGTATTTT
CDR3: CASSLFGRRGTDTQYF

J: TRBJ1-5
size: -
D: TRBD1
V: TRBV19
DNA: TGTGCCAGTAGTACTCCAGGGGGCGCGGGGCAGCCCCAGCATTTT
CDR3: CASSTPGGAGQPQHF

J: TRBJ2-1
size: once
D: TRBD1
V: TRBV5-1
DNA: TGCGCCAGCACCACAGGGGGCTCGTTAAATGAGCAGTTCTTC
CDR3: CASTTGGSLNEQFF

J: TRBJ2-5
size: -
D: TRBD1
V: TRBV3-1/TRBV3-2
DNA: TGTGCCAGCAGCCAAAGAGGGGGCAAAGAGACCCAGTACTTC
CDR3: CASSQRGGKETQYF

J: TRBJ1-1
size: -
D: TRBD1
V: TRBV7-3
DNA: TGTGCCAGCAGCAACGGACAGGGATTCACTGAAGCTTTCTTT
CDR3: CASSNGQGFTEAFF

J: TRBJ2-7
size: -
D: TRBD1
V: TRBV7-3
DNA: TGTGCCAGCAGCCGGGACAGGGGTGACGAGCAGTACTTC
CDR3: CASSRDRGDEQYF

J: TRBJ1-6
size: -
D: TRBD1
V: TRBV4-3
DNA: TGCGCCAGCAGCCCGGACAGGGACTGGGGAAATTCACCCCTCCACTTT
CDR3: CASSPDRDWGNSPLHF

J: TRBJ2-7
size: -
D: -
V: TRBV6-2/TRBV6-3
DNA: TGTGCCAGCAGTTTGTTTTCTACCGAGCAGTACTTC
CDR3: CASSLFSTEQYF

J: TRBJ1-2
size: -
D: TRBD1
V: TRBV4-3
DNA: TGCGCCAGCAGCCAAGGTTTTGGACAGGGACACTATGGCTACACCTTC
CDR3: CASSQGFGQGHYGYTF

J: TRBJ1-5
size: few
D: TRBD1
V: TRBV6-2/TRBV6-3
DNA: TGTGCCAGCAGTTACTCGGGATTCCTGACAGGGGGCCGGCAGCCCCAGCATTTT
CDR3: CASSYSGFLTGGRQPQHF

J: TRBJ2-1
size: -
D: TRBD2
V: TRBV7-9
DNA: TGTGCCAGCAGCTTAGCCGGACTAGCGGGAGGGGGTGAGCAGTTCTTC
CDR3: CASSLAGLAGGGEQFF

J: TRBJ1-3
size: -
D: -
V: TRBV5-4
DNA: TGTGCCAGCAGCAGAAAGACGGGTCCTGGAAACACCATATATTTT
CDR3: CASSRKTGPGNTIYF

J: TRBJ1-5
size: few
D: TRBD1
V: TRBV4-1
DNA: TGCGCCAGCAGCCGAACAATTCTGACAGGGCGGAATCAGCCCCAGCATTTT
CDR3: CASSRTILTGRNQPQHF

J: TRBJ2-2
size: -
D: -
V: TRBV3-1/TRBV3-2
DNA: TGTGCCAGCAGCCAAGATCTTGCAACAGGGCACACCGGGGAGCTGTTTTTT
CDR3: CASSQDLATGHTGELFF

J: TRBJ1-3
size: -
D: -
V: TRBV9
DNA: TGTGCCAGCAGCGTAGACAGTCTCACCATATATTTT
CDR3: CASSVDSLTIYF

J: TRBJ2-7
size: -
D: -
V: TRBV27
DNA: TGTGCCAGCAGTTTCCACGGCTACGAGCAGTACTTC
CDR3: CASSFHGYEQYF

J: TRBJ2-5
size: -
D: TRBD1
V: TRBV5-1
DNA: TGCGCCAGCAGCTCCTCAGGGGGCGAGTGGGAGACCCAGTACTTC
CDR3: CASSSSGGEWETQYF

J: TRBJ2-7
size: -
D: TRBD1
V: TRBV6-5
DNA: TGTGCCAGCAGTTATCCTACAGGGGGCTCCTACGAGCAGTACTTC
CDR3: CASSYPTGGSYEQYF

J: TRBJ1-1
size: -
D: TRBD1
V: TRBV20-1
DNA: TGCAGTGCTAGTGAGGGCAGGGGGATCGCTGAAGCTTTCTTT
CDR3: CSASEGRGIAEAFF

J: TRBJ1-1
size: -
D: -
V: TRBV6-1
DNA: TGTGCCAGCAGTGACCACCCCGGGGGAGGCACTGAAGCTTTCTTT
CDR3: CASSDHPGGGTEAFF

J: TRBJ2-5
size: -
D: -
V: TRBV5-4
DNA: TGTGCCAGCAGCTCCATTATTTCGGGGGGCGCGCCGATAGAGACCCAGTACTTC
CDR3: CASSSIISGGAPIETQYF

J: TRBJ1-1
size: -
D: -
V: TRBV12-3/TRBV12-4
DNA: TGTGCCAGCAGTTTTAGGGGTCGCCCTGAAGCTTTCTTT
CDR3: CASSFRGRPEAFF

J: TRBJ1-5
size: -
D: TRBD1
V: TRBV9
DNA: TGTGCCAGCAGCGCCGGCTCCGGGACAGGAAATCAGCCCCAGCATTTT
CDR3: CASSAGSGTGNQPQHF

J: TRBJ2-3
size: few
D: TRBD1
V: TRBV24-1
DNA: TGTGCCACCAGTGATTTACGGACAGGGGTCACAGATACGCAGTATTTT
CDR3: CATSDLRTGVTDTQYF

J: TRBJ1-1
size: -
D: -
V: TRBV12-3/TRBV12-4
DNA: TGTGCCAGCAGTTCCCTTGTTTGGCGGGCTTTCTTT
CDR3: CASSSLVWRAFF

J: TRBJ2-1
size: -
D: TRBD2
V: TRBV30
DNA: TGTGCCTGGAGCTTAGCGGGAGTCCCTGAGCAGTTCTTC
CDR3: CAWSLAGVPEQFF

J: TRBJ2-7
size: few
D: -
V: TRBV5-3
DNA: TGTGCCAGAAAAACCTCCAGCGCTATTTACTACGAGCAGTACTTC
CDR3: CARKTSSAIYYEQYF

J: TRBJ2-7
size: -
D: TRBD1
V: TRBV7-2
DNA: TGTGCCAGCAGCACGACAGGGGGTGGCTCCTACGAGCAGTACTTC
CDR3: CASSTTGGGSYEQYF

J: TRBJ2-2
size: -
D: -
V: TRBV4-3
DNA: TGCGCCAGCAGCCCAGCCCTGACTAGGTCTACCGGGGAGCTGTTTTTT
CDR3: CASSPALTRSTGELFF

J: TRBJ1-1
size: -
D: TRBD1
V: TRBV10-1
DNA: TGCGCCAGCAGGGACCGGGACAGGGGTGGGACTGAAGCTTTCTTT
CDR3: CASRDRDRGGTEAFF

J: TRBJ1-2
size: -
D: TRBD1
V: TRBV19
DNA: TGTGCCAGTAGTATCGACAGGGGTGGTAACTATGGCTACACCTTC
CDR3: CASSIDRGGNYGYTF

J: TRBJ1-5
size: -
D: -
V: TRBV7-2
DNA: TGTGCCAGCAGCTTAGTAGTGGGGGCGAGCAATCAGCCCCAGCATTTT
CDR3: CASSLVVGASNQPQHF

J: TRBJ2-7
size: -
D: -
V: TRBV5-4
DNA: TGTGCCAGCAGCTTTGTGACAGCGCGACCCACCTACGAGCAGTACTTC
CDR3: CASSFVTARPTYEQYF